What follows are 27 T cell receptor beta chains derived from one specimen sequenced in a study of T cell repertoires in cytomegalovirus infection. Via MiXCR, TCRdb re-called the reads, giving one row per CDR3 protein. The sample records nearly 700,000 distinct CDR3 sequences, 33% being singletons. For these receptors, no antigen is known. The source material was cultured PBMCs, sampled from culture after CMV antigen stimulation. All receptors come from a human donor in good health (CMV status not recorded). Some clones in this sample may be carry-over from other donors' samples.

This rearrangement joins TRBV5-5 to TRBJ1-6; TRBD1 might be the D (6 bases). The CDR3 length is 17 residues. Trimming left V 4 bases short and J 4 bases short, with 18 bases between. In germline, CDR1 is SGHKS, CDR2 YYEKEE (reference sequence). CDR3 residues: CASSPKTQTGYNSPLHF. CDR3 nucleotide sequence: TGTGCCAGCAGCCCGAAAACCCAAACAGGGTATAATTCACCCCTCCACTTT.

This clonotype was seen ten or more times. The chain links TRBV7-2 to TRBJ1-2; 7 bases agree with TRBD1. CDR1 is SGHTA and CDR2 is FQGNSA in the germline V gene. V was pared by 3 bases and J by 4 bases, with 5 bases of the junction left unmatched. This CDR3 is built from 14 residues. The CDR3 loop is CASSLGAGGYGYTF. As DNA, the CDR3 is TGTGCCAGCAGCTTGGGGGCAGGGGGCTATGGCTACACCTTC.

This clonotype was found a few times. The chain employs TRBV7-9 and TRBJ2-7; TRBD1 might be the D (5 bases). Germline CDR1 reads SEHNR; CDR2 reads FQNEAQ (reference sequence). Deletions cut 5 bases from V and 3 bases from J, with 14 bases between. There are 14 residues in the CDR3. Here the CDR3 reads CASSRPTEIYEQYF. The CDR3 nucleotides are TGTGCCAGCAGCCGACCGACAGAAATCTACGAGCAGTACTTC.

The rearrangement uses TRBV6-2 or TRBV6-3 and TRBJ2-3; D is possibly TRBD2 (6 bases). The V end lost 6 bases, the J end lost 4 bases, and 17 bases lay between the germline ends. CDR3 length: 15 residues. Germline-derived CDR1 and CDR2 are MNHEY and SVGEGT. CDR3 coding DNA: TGTGCCAGCAGCCGGCCGGAGGGTTCGTCAGATACGCAGTATTTT. Amino acid sequence: CASSRPEGSSDTQYF.

This chain uses TRBV19 with TRBJ2-2, with 9 positions matching TRBD1. Germline V gene lookup returns CDR1 LNHDA and CDR2 SQIVND (reference sequence). The CDR3 length is 18 residues. With V trimmed by 5 bases and J by 3 bases, 13 bases remained unmatched. The DNA of the CDR3 is TGTGCCAGTAGTCCCCCGCGGACAGGGGTGTTCCACACCGGGGAGCTGTTTTTT. Residues: CASSPPRTGVFHTGELFF.

In its sample, this clonotype was seen a few times. This chain joins TRBV7-6 and TRBJ1-6; TRBD1 aligns across 8 bases. V dropped 5 bases and J dropped 3; count of bases not matched to a gene: 9. Germline V CDR1 and CDR2: SGHVS, FNYEAQ. This CDR3 spans 17 amino acids. The CDR3 DNA follows: TGTGCCAGCAGCCCAGAACAGGGGGGGATCTATAATTCACCCCTCCACTTT. Protein: CASSPEQGGIYNSPLHF.

This chain uses TRBV25-1 with TRBJ2-3; D tentatively reads TRBD1 or TRBD2 (5 bases each). Germline V gives CDR1 MGHDK, CDR2 SYGVNS. The CDR3 totals 13 residues. V was clipped by 5 bases and J by 6 bases, with 12 bases between them. The CDR3, as DNA: TGTGCCAGCAGTTCCCAGTGGGGGGATACGCAGTATTTT. Encoded protein: CASSSQWGDTQYF.

V usage is TRBV11-2 and J usage is TRBJ1-2; D might be TRBD1 (5 bases). Trimming stripped 2 bases from V and 4 bases from J, with 11 bases between. The CDR3 extends over 14 amino acids. The germline CDR1 and CDR2 sequences are SGHAT and FQNNGV. Here the CDR3 DNA reads TGTGCCAGCAGCTTAAGTGGGGGTGGCTATGGCTACACCTTC. Amino acids: CASSLSGGGYGYTF. Filled out from reference TRBV11-2 and TRBJ1-2, the complete variable domain reads EAGVAQSPRYKIIEKRQSVAFWCNPISGHATLYWYQQILGQGPKLLIQFQNNGVVDDSQLPKDRFSAERLKGVDSTLKIQPAKLEDSAVYLCASSLSGGGYGYTFGSGTRLTVV.

This chain links TRBV25-1 with TRBJ2-1, with D maybe TRBD2 (7 bases). V was clipped by 3 bases and J by 15 bases, with 18 bases between them. The CDR3 contains 13 residues. The germline V gene has CDR1 MGHDK and CDR2 SYGVNS. The CDR3 sequence: CASSDQGQGRGFF. As DNA, the CDR3 is TGTGCCAGCAGTGATCAGGGCCAGGGGAGGGGGTTCTTC.

This chain uses TRBV9 with TRBJ2-1; D ambiguous. The CDR3 runs 16 residues. CDR1 is SGDLS and CDR2 is YYNGEE in the germline V gene. The V gene lost 1 base and the J gene lost 0 bases, with 11 bases spanning the gap. The CDR3 nucleotides read TGTGCCAGCAGCGTAAGGCAGGCAAGCTCCTACAATGAGCAGTTCTTC. This gives the protein CASSVRQASSYNEQFF.

The chain combines TRBV2 with TRBJ2-7, with no clear D. The CDR3 extends over 13 amino acids. V was cut by 4 bases and J by 3 bases, with 10 bases left in between. From germline, CDR1 is SNHLY and CDR2 FYNNEI. The CDR3 reads CASSVGRNYEQYF. The CDR3 region has the DNA TGTGCCAGCAGTGTCGGGCGAAACTACGAGCAGTACTTC.

This chain joins TRBV24-1 and TRBJ2-3; D gene ambiguous. V was pared by 7 bases and J by 3 bases, with 10 bases between. This CDR3 spans 13 amino acids. CDR1 and CDR2 from the germline V gene are KGHDR and SFDVKD. In DNA, the CDR3 is TGTGCCACCAGCCGCGGTCGAACAGATACGCAGTATTTT. Protein: CATSRGRTDTQYF.

The chain is built from TRBV11-2 and TRBJ1-1; 7 nucleotides agree with TRBD1. Unmatched junction bases numbered 7, after V lost 1 base and J lost 5 bases. Germline V gene sequence: CDR1 SGHAT, CDR2 FQNNGV. The CDR3 is 15 amino acids. CDR3 sequence (DNA): TGTGCCAGCAGCTTAGTTACAGGGGTCGATACTGAAGCTTTCTTT. Translation: CASSLVTGVDTEAFF.

This chain connects TRBV6-2 or TRBV6-3 to TRBJ2-1; D gene uncertain. Trimming removed 7 bases at V and 3 bases at J, with 16 bases between. This CDR3 is built from 15 residues. CDR1 is MNHEY and CDR2 is SVGEGT in the germline V gene. The CDR3 region has the DNA TGTGCCAGCATCCCCCTCGGCTCCCGCTACAATGAGCAGTTCTTC. Its translation: CASIPLGSRYNEQFF.

The chain recombines TRBV7-6 with TRBJ1-6; perhaps TRBD1 as D (5 bases). The germline CDR1 and CDR2 sequences are SGHVS and FNYEAQ. The ends were cut back, 8 bases at V and 5 bases at J, with 16 bases in the middle. This CDR3 contains 15 residues. CDR3 in amino acids: CASSNRDGNNSPLHF. CDR3 nucleotides: TGTGCCAGCTCTAACCGGGACGGAAATAATTCACCCCTCCACTTT.

The chain recombines TRBV19 with TRBJ2-1; a weak D match, TRBD1 (6 bases). The CDR3 has 16 amino acids. The V and J ends lost 5 bases and 2 bases respectively, with 16 bases between them. From germline, CDR1 is LNHDA and CDR2 SQIVND (reference sequence). CDR3 sequence: CASSPSPTGAYNEQFF. The DNA for the CDR3 is TGTGCCAGTAGTCCTTCCCCGACAGGAGCCTACAATGAGCAGTTCTTC.

The chain has TRBV2 and TRBJ2-3; TRBD1 is a possible D gene (5 bases). Germline assignment: CDR1 SNHLY and CDR2 FYNNEI. V was shortened by 2 bases and J by 3 bases, with 15 bases between the two germline ends. There are 16 residues in the CDR3. CDR3: CASSERRQTTTDTQYF. CDR3 in DNA: TGTGCCAGCAGTGAAAGAAGACAGACGACTACAGATACGCAGTATTTT.

This chain uses TRBV20-1 with TRBJ2-1; 9 bases line up with TRBD2. In germline, CDR1 is DFQATT, CDR2 SNEGSKA (reference sequence). The CDR3 is 17 residues long. Losses at the gene ends were 1 base for V and 1 base for J; bases not matched to a gene: 8. The CDR3 sequence is CSARGGSGSLSYNEQFF. The CDR3 DNA is TGCAGTGCTAGAGGGGGTAGCGGGAGCTTATCCTACAATGAGCAGTTCTTC.

Only a few counts were recorded for this clonotype. V and J are TRBV4-1 and TRBJ1-5, with unresolved D. V gave up 4 bases and J gave up 3 bases, with 13 bases separating them. This CDR3 has 15 amino acids. Germline V gene data show CDR1 as MGHRA and CDR2 as YSYEKL. In DNA, the CDR3 is TGCGCCAGCAGCCGCTTAGGTGGGATCAATCAGCCCCAGCATTTT. Translating it yields CASSRLGGINQPQHF.

The chain joins TRBV7-8 to TRBJ2-1, with a weak D call TRBD2 (6 bases). The V gene's germline CDR1 is SGHVS and CDR2 FQNEAQ. The CDR3 spans 15 residues. V was clipped by 3 bases and J by 12 bases, with 21 bases between them. The DNA for the CDR3 is TGTGCCAGCAGCTTCGACGGGACTGGCGGGTTTGGGCAGTTCTTC. Its translation: CASSFDGTGGFGQFF.

Turning to this clonotype: A much larger clone is a single base away; this may be a read error. The chain couples TRBV7-9 to TRBJ1-1; TRBD1 agrees at 7 bases. CDR1 and CDR2 from the germline V gene are SEHNR and FQNEAQ (reference sequence). V was clipped by 1 base and J by 3 bases; unmatched bases: 2. CDR3 size: 14 residues. CDR3 sequence reads: CASSLEGADTEAFF. Here the CDR3 DNA reads TGTGCCAGCAGCTTAGAGGGGGCGGACACTGAAGCTTTCTTT.

V is TRBV6-5 and J is TRBJ2-1; TRBD1 aligns across 11 bases. Per germline, CDR1 MNHEY and CDR2 SVGAGI. V lost 1 base and J lost 6; bases outside the gene matches: 8. This CDR3 has 17 residues. CDR3 residues: CASSYWGVGQGGNEQFF. The CDR3 DNA follows: TGTGCCAGCAGTTACTGGGGTGTGGGACAGGGGGGCAATGAGCAGTTCTTC.

CDR3 nucleotides: TGTGCCAGCAGTTTAGCGGGGCACAGCTCCTACGAGCAGTACTTC. Amino acid sequence: CASSLAGHSSYEQYF. The gene calls are TRBV28 and TRBJ2-7; D possibly corresponds to TRBD2 (6 bases). The CDR3 is 15 residues long. Per germline, CDR1 MDHEN and CDR2 SYDVKM. Trimming took off 2 bases at V and 0 bases at J, with 11 bases between the two ends.

This clonotype was picked up a small number of times. This sequence joins TRBV6-2 or TRBV6-3 and TRBJ2-7; D is perhaps TRBD2 (6 bases). The CDR3 runs 13 residues. CDR1 and CDR2 (germline): MNHEY, SVGEGT. Trimming stripped 6 bases from V and 3 bases from J, with 12 bases between. The DNA for the CDR3 is TGTGCCAGCAGCGCGGACTACCTCTACGAGCAGTACTTC. As protein: CASSADYLYEQYF.

The gene calls are TRBV11-2 and TRBJ2-7; D possibly corresponds to TRBD2 (5 bases). CDR3 size: 13 residues. Between the trimmed V and J ends, which lost 4 bases and 5 bases, there was a span of 12 bases. Germline V gives CDR1 SGHAT, CDR2 FQNNGV. The CDR3 loop reads CASSSRTSHEQYF. Here the CDR3 DNA reads TGTGCCAGCAGCTCCCGGACTTCTCACGAGCAGTACTTC.

The V call is TRBV19, the J call TRBJ1-1, with a tentative D call TRBD1 (6 bases). Germline CDR1 and CDR2: LNHDA and SQIVND (reference sequence). Trimming left V 5 bases short and J 2 bases short, with 12 bases between. This CDR3 is built from 14 residues. CDR3 nucleotides: TGTGCCAGTAGTCCCTTCAGGGGTAACACTGAAGCTTTCTTT. It specifies CASSPFRGNTEAFF.

Worth noting for this clonotype: The junction and the germline gene differ at one end; a read error may be behind it. The chain recombines TRBV2 with TRBJ2-7; D gene ambiguous. The CDR3 spans 10 residues. CDR1 and CDR2 from the germline V gene are SNHLY and FYNNEI. The DNA of the CDR3 is TGTGCCAGCAGCCGAAAAGGGATAAACTTC. Translation gives CASSRKGINF.